This entry describes one TCR beta chain. Its antigen remains unidentified. Base quality data are lacking; no much larger clone is found one base away. CDR1 MNHEY and CDR2 SVGAGI were looked up in the germline V gene. The CDR3 contains 14 residues, cysteine and phenylalanine counted. CDR3 DNA is the only sequence kept; it has 42 bases, read in frame from the first base. V loses 2 bases of germline sequence and J loses 8 bases, and the interval between the two ends is 13 bases. The data are from a study of pediatric ulcerative colitis (dated by TCRdb to the late 2010s). About the investigation overall: Of the ulcerative colitis patients, seven or eight had pancolitis and two had left-sided colitis, and histology in every patient was consistent with ulcerative colitis. From 8 to 10 newly diagnosed, treatment-naive pediatric ulcerative colitis patients and a few non-IBD control children, paired blood and rectal samples were collected. By Pediatric Ulcerative Colitis Activity Index, a couple of patients had mild disease, several had moderate disease and three had acute severe colitis. The paper as a whole reports these results and caveats: Clonal overlap between a subject's own blood and rectum was significantly greater in ulcerative colitis patients than in controls, which suggests more T cell trafficking to inflamed tissue. For technical reasons, substantially fewer templates were yielded by the blood samples of two patients, and these blood samples were excluded from blood-rectal overlap analysis. Only four individuals were included in the healthy control group, which was small. Two rectal CDR3 clonotypes were present in all ulcerative colitis patients and in none of the controls. Features of the rectal repertoire distinguished controls, mild-moderate colitis patients and acute severe colitis patients, and in acute severe colitis rectal diversity was lower because of clonal expansions. Because repertoires came from total lymphocyte DNA, patterns in rare subsets such as regulatory T cells may not be reflected.

Ulcerative colitis patients had received no immunosuppressive medication before the diagnostic colonoscopy. Blood was sampled at the same time as the colonoscopy. The Wizard kit (Promega) was used to extract genomic DNA from the blood and intestinal samples. Rearranged CDR3 beta regions were amplified from genomic DNA with multiplex V and J primers using the immunoSEQ TRB Survey service. Survey-level sequencing depth of up to 500,000 reads per sample was used to keep depth equal across samples. The libraries were purified and pooled, then sequenced using Illumina technology. In the authors' own workflow: Productive clonality, sample overlap, pairwise scatters, CDR3 beta length, V/D/J gene usage and productiveness were assessed with immunoSEQ online tools. Calculated diversity was defined as the number of unique rearrangements divided by total templates times 100, and Shannon and Simpson indices were additionally computed. Principal component analysis used the R prcomp function and ggbiplot package on Z-score normalized data. Blood-rectal clonal overlap within each subject was quantified with Morisita's index. TCRdb holds this immuneACCESS table with in-frame rearrangements only. Some clones are missing; in checked studies, unresolved V genes explain under half, and the rest has no known cause. The V and J calls and clone size are taken from that table; D and trimming were inferred from the DNA. Within this sample are 25,000 to 35,000 clones, with around 80% of them counted one time only. The ten largest clonotypes hold about 4.5% of the sample.

Sequenced: blood. Rearrangement joined TRBV6-5 to TRBJ2-1; no D gene is confidently identified. The sequence was collected from a boy aged 5-17 years with severe ulcerative colitis. The DNA sequence is TGTGCCAGCAGTTACCACAGAGAACGAGATGAGCAGTTCTTC. This translates into CASSYHRERDEQFF.